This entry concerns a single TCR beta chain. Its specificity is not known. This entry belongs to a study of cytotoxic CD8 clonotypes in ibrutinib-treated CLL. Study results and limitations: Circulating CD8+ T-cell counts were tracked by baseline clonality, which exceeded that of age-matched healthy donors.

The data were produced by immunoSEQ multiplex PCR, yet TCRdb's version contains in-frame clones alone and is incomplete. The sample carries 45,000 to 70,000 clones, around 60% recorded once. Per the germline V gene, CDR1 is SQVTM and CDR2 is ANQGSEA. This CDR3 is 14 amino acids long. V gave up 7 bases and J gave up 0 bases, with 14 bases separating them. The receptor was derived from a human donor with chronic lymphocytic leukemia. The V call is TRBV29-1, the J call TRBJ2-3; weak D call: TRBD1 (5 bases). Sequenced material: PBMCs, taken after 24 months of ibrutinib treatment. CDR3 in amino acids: CSALPGLSTDTQYF. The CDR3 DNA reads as TGCAGCGCCCTTCCAGGGCTTAGCACAGATACGCAGTATTTT.